The 18 T cell receptor beta chains below all came from one sample that was sequenced in a study of technical replicates of blood from a few donors. Some clones are missing from TCRdb's copy, which holds only in-frame ones; the method was immunoSEQ multiplex PCR. The data contain tens of thousands of clones, 70% to 90% of them singletons. The sample taken for sequencing was T cells isolated from PBMCs. These receptors all stem from a human donor in good health.

V gene TRBV7-9 combines with J gene TRBJ2-3; 12 bases agree with TRBD2. V was pared by 5 bases and J by 0 bases, with 9 bases of the junction left unmatched. CDR3 size: 18 residues. CDR1 SEHNR and CDR2 FQNEAQ come from the germline V gene (reference sequence). The CDR3 sequence: CASSGKPTSGGSTDTQYF. CDR3 coding DNA: TGTGCCAGCAGCGGAAAACCGACTAGCGGGGGAAGCACAGATACGCAGTATTTT.

The rearrangement uses TRBV9 and TRBJ2-7, with 7 bases lining up with TRBD1. Per the germline V gene, CDR1 is SGDLS and CDR2 is YYNGEE. There are 14 residues in the CDR3. V shed 0 bases and J 4 bases; nucleotides not matched to a gene: 4. The CDR3 nucleotides are TGTGCCAGCAGCGTAGGGGACAGCAATTACGAGCAGTACTTC. Protein sequence: CASSVGDSNYEQYF.

The genes are TRBV6-5 and TRBJ1-1; D call uncertain. V lost 8 bases and J lost 4, with 14 bases in between. Looked up from germline, CDR1 is MNHEY and CDR2 is SVGAGI. There are 13 residues in the CDR3. The CDR3 sequence: CASHIPEGTEAFF. In DNA form, the CDR3 reads TGTGCCAGCCACATCCCAGAGGGCACTGAAGCTTTCTTT.

The chain uses TRBV9 and TRBJ1-2; 8 bases line up with TRBD1. J lost 8 bases, V lost 8 bases, and 14 bases had no gene match. Per germline, CDR1 SGDLS and CDR2 YYNGEE. This CDR3 is built from 14 residues. The chain's CDR3 is CASSPGTGLNGYTF. CDR3 nucleotides: TGTGCCAGTAGCCCCGGGACAGGACTTAACGGCTACACCTTC. Complete variable domain (other parts from reference TRBV9 and TRBJ1-2): DSGVTQTPKHLITATGQRVTLRCSPRSGDLSVYWYQQSLDQGLQFLIQYYNGEERAKGNILERFSAQQFPDLHSELNLSSLELGDSALYFCASSPGTGLNGYTFGSGTRLTVV.

The V gene is TRBV28, the J gene TRBJ1-5; perhaps TRBD1 as D (5 bases). Trimming removed 1 base from V and 1 base from J, with 11 bases in between. CDR1 and CDR2 (germline): MDHEN, SYDVKM. CDR3 size: 16 residues. This chain's CDR3 is CASSLFGGVSNQPQHF. The CDR3 coding sequence is TGTGCCAGCAGTTTATTTGGAGGGGTAAGCAATCAGCCCCAGCATTTT. The complete variable domain, with remaining parts taken from reference TRBV28 and TRBJ1-5, reads DVKVTQSSRYLVKRTGEKVFLECVQDMDHENMFWYRQDPGLGLRLIYFSYDVKMKEKGDIPEGYSVSREKKERFSLILESASTNQTSMYLCASSLFGGVSNQPQHFGDGTRLSIL.

This clone is a singleton in its sample. The chain links TRBV5-1 to TRBJ2-1; 13 positions agree with TRBD2. The germline V gene has CDR1 SGHRS and CDR2 YFSETQ. CDR3 length: 13 amino acids. V lost 7 bases and J lost 10; bases outside the gene matches: 5. The CDR3 loop reads CASGGLAGAEQFF. The CDR3 DNA reads TGCGCCAGCGGCGGACTAGCGGGAGCCGAGCAGTTCTTC.

The gene calls are TRBV5-6 and TRBJ1-5, with D unresolved. Germline loops: CDR1 SGHDT, CDR2 YYEEEE. The V end was cut by 4 bases, the J end by 5 bases, with 16 bases between. This CDR3 has 15 residues. The CDR3 coding sequence is TGTGCCAGCAGCCCTGGGCCACCAACACATCAGCCCCAGCATTTT. This codes for CASSPGPPTHQPQHF.

The CDR3 DNA is TGTGCAAGTCGCCCGGGACTAGCGGGCACCGGGGAGCTGTTTTTT. It is translated as CASRPGLAGTGELFF. This rearrangement joins TRBV12-2 to TRBJ2-2; the D call of TRBD2 is as the table states it, not checked on the DNA. TRBV12-2 is shown as a pseudogene. The CDR3 is 15 residues long.

The V call is TRBV27, the J call TRBJ1-5, with D possibly TRBD1 on 5 matching bases. The CDR3 covers 14 residues. The V and J ends lost 5 bases and 5 bases respectively, with 13 bases between them. Germline values: CDR1 MNHEY, CDR2 SMNVEV (reference sequence). For the CDR3, the DNA is TGTGCCAGCAGTCTTTTTAGGGGCGATCAGCCCCAGCATTTT. Translating gives CASSLFRGDQPQHF.

This chain joins TRBV7-3 and TRBJ2-2; tentative D call: TRBD2 (5 bases). The CDR3 is 17 residues long. In germline, CDR1 is SGHTA, CDR2 FQGTGA. V was shortened by 1 base and J by 0 bases, with 12 bases between the two germline ends. The DNA of the CDR3 is TGTGCCAGCAGCTTAATGGGAGCAGGTTCGAACACCGGGGAGCTGTTTTTT. Protein product: CASSLMGAGSNTGELFF.

In its sample, this clone was seen once. J is TRBJ2-7 and V is TRBV28; TRBD2 matches 9 bases. The CDR3 consists of 15 residues. Germline CDR1 is MDHEN and CDR2 is SYDVKM. The ends lost 6 bases at V and 0 bases at J; junction bases unmatched: 6. For the CDR3, the DNA is TGTGCCAGCAGCGCGCCGGGACTAGCCTCCTACGAGCAGTACTTC. Translation: CASSAPGLASYEQYF. Using reference TRBV28 and TRBJ2-7 for the parts outside the CDR3, the full variable domain is DVKVTQSSRYLVKRTGEKVFLECVQDMDHENMFWYRQDPGLGLRLIYFSYDVKMKEKGDIPEGYSVSREKKERFSLILESASTNQTSMYLCASSAPGLASYEQYFGPGTRLTVT.

This chain joins TRBV7-2 and TRBJ2-5; 7 bases align to TRBD2. This CDR3 is 16 amino acids long. Trimming cost V 5 bases and J 2 bases; bases outside gene matches: 11. CDR1 and CDR2 from the germline V gene are SGHTA and FQGNSA. In nucleotides, the CDR3 is TGTGCCAGCAGCGCTACCCCCCTAGCGGCACAAGAGACCCAGTACTTC. Its translation is CASSATPLAAQETQYF. Drawing the rest from reference TRBV7-2 and TRBJ2-5, the complete variable domain is GAGVSQSPSNKVTEKGKDVELRCDPISGHTALYWYRQSLGQGLEFLIYFQGNSAPDKSGLPSDRFSAERTGGSVSTLTIQRTQQEDSAVYLCASSATPLAAQETQYFGPGTRLLVL.

This clone was seen once. The V call is TRBV5-6, the J call TRBJ2-3; possibly TRBD1 for D (6 bases). Between the trimmed V and J ends, which lost 4 bases and 2 bases, there was a span of 14 bases. Germline-derived CDR1 and CDR2 are SGHDT and YYEEEE. This CDR3 comprises 15 residues. CDR3 loop: CASSGGLVLTDTQYF. CDR3 in DNA: TGTGCCAGCAGCGGGGGCTTAGTACTCACAGATACGCAGTATTTT.

The chain is built from TRBV7-9 and TRBJ2-7; 12 bases fit TRBD2. V lost 5 bases and J lost 2; bases outside the gene matches: 4. The CDR3 consists of 15 residues. Germline V gene data show CDR1 as SEHNR and CDR2 as FQNEAQ (reference sequence). The CDR3 nucleotides read TGTGCCAGCAGCACCGGGACTAGCGGGCCCTACGAGCAGTACTTC. This gives the protein CASSTGTSGPYEQYF.

This clone was detected only once. This chain's CDR3 is CASSFRDRDHEQYF. In DNA, the CDR3 is TGTGCCAGCAGCTTCCGGGACAGGGACCACGAGCAGTACTTC. The chain uses TRBV5-5 and TRBJ2-7; 9 bases are a match to TRBD1. CDR1 is SGHKS, CDR2 YYEKEE, per germline (reference sequence). The V and J ends lost 2 bases and 5 bases, in that order; junction bases with no gene match: 5. This CDR3 region has 14 residues.

The genes are TRBV28 and TRBJ2-7; D not certain. Germline loops: CDR1 MDHEN, CDR2 SYDVKM. The CDR3 covers 16 residues. Trimming cost V 6 bases and J 0 bases, with 18 bases left between them. The CDR3 DNA reads as TGTGCCAGCAGCCACACATATCCCTTAAGCTCCTACGAGCAGTACTTC. This translates into CASSHTYPLSSYEQYF.

The rearrangement joins TRBV5-8 to TRBJ1-4; the D is unclear. The CDR3 covers 18 residues. V dropped 4 bases and J dropped 1 base, with 20 bases sitting between them. Germline V CDR1 and CDR2: SGHTS, YDEGEE. The CDR3 nucleotides are TGTGCCAGCAGCCCCCGCGAACATATGCGGGTAACTAATGAAAAACTGTTTTTT. Translation: CASSPREHMRVTNEKLFF.

The CDR3 region has the DNA TGTGCCAGTAGTCCGGGGACTACACCAATAGAACAGTACTTC. The encoded protein is CASSPGTTPIEQYF. The chain carries TRBV19 and TRBJ2-7; 7 positions match TRBD2. J lost 10 bases, V lost 5 bases, and 14 bases had no gene match. Germline CDR1 is LNHDA and CDR2 is SQIVND (reference sequence). This CDR3 region has 14 residues.